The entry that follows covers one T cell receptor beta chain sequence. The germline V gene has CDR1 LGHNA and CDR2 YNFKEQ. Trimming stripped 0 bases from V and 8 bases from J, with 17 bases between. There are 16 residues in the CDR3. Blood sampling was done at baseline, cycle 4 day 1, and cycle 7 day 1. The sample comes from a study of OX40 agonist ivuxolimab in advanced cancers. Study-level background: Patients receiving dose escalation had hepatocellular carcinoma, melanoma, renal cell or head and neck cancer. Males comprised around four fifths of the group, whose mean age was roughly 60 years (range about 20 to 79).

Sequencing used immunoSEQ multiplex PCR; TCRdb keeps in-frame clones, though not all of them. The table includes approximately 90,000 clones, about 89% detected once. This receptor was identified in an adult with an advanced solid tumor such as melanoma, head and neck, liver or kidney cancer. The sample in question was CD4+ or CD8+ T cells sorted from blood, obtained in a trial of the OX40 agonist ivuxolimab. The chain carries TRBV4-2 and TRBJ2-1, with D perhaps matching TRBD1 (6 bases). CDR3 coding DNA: TGTGCCAGCAGCCAAGAAAGCCAGATTGGGGGCGATGAGCAGTTCTTC. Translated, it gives CASSQESQIGGDEQFF.